This T cell receptor beta chain was captured by sequencing in a study of blood T cell repertoires in COVID-19. Sequencing used immunoSEQ multiplex PCR; TCRdb keeps in-frame clones, though not all of them. The table shows some 120,000 clones, with roughly 69% occurring only once. After removal of 3 bases from V and 4 bases from J, the junction contained 4 bases not matched to a gene. The CDR3 is 15 residues long. The germline gives CDR1 SGHRS, CDR2 YFSETQ. Sequencing was done on a sample of peripheral blood. J is TRBJ2-5 and V is TRBV5-1, with 12 bases that match TRBD2. This sequence was found in a woman in her seventies with acute or convalescent COVID-19. CDR3 sequence (DNA): TGCGCCAGCAGCTCTAGCGGGGGGGCCGGAGAGACCCAGTACTTC. This gives the protein CASSSSGGAGETQYF.